This T cell receptor (beta chain) was captured by sequencing in a study of T-cell reconstitution after alpha-beta-depleted transplantation in children (dated by TCRdb to 2016 to 2017). As for the study more broadly: The study quantitatively tracked T-cell immune reconstitution after TCRalphabeta/CD19-depleted allogeneic hematopoietic cell transplantation in children using TCR repertoire profiling.

Receptor amplification or capture employed PCR. TCRdb shows the sequencer as Illumina HiSeq 2500. TCR libraries were prepared with molecular barcoding, using unique molecular identifiers to normalize TCRbeta repertoire quantification. The raw public reads went through TCRdb reprocessing: fastp at Q25, MiXCR clone calling, in-frame beta chains kept. When rows share a CDR3 protein, they turn into one entry using the most common DNA and genes. This sample lists approximately 640,000 distinct CDR3 sequences; over 15% were detected once. In total, the top ten clones hold about 1.1% of the sample. The CDR3 sequence holds 15 residues, the cysteine and phenylalanine included. The only DNA kept is the CDR3, 45 bases in frame from the first base. Reading the germline V gene (reference sequence) gives CDR1 DFQATT and CDR2 SNEGSKA. Here V drops 4 bases and J drops 1 base, and the junction holds 6 bases not matched to any gene.

In its sample, this clonotype was seen a few times. Its antigen specificity is not known. One base away there is no much larger clone; base qualities are not given. The material was PBMCs from the stem cell graft donor, obtained from the stem cell graft. This chain is built from TRBV20-1 and TRBJ2-2, with 7 junctional bases fitting TRBD1. This sequence originates from a human donor who donated a stem cell graft to a child with acute myeloid leukemia. The CDR3 reads as follows: CSAIGRTGNTGELFF. The nucleotides read TGCAGTGCTATTGGTAGGACAGGGAACACCGGGGAGCTGTTTTTT.